This T cell receptor (beta chain) was captured in a study of T cells in Graves' hyperthyroidism and ophthalmopathy (dated by TCRdb to the late 2010s). As for the study more broadly: Peripheral blood was sampled at the time of initial diagnosis, prior to any treatment. Prospective prediction of ophthalmopathy was tested in an independent validation cohort consisting of about 19 hyperthyroidism patients and 15 or so patients who later progressed to ophthalmopathy. The paper describes TCR Vbeta CDR3 sequencing of around 130 peripheral blood samples, made up of 43 ophthalmopathy patients, more than 70 hyperthyroidism patients and 17 progressor patients. TCR V-J signatures able to tell the groups apart were searched for in a discovery cohort of 90 to 100 patients, of whom around 42 had Graves' ophthalmopathy and 57 had stable Graves' hyperthyroidism. After sampling, hyperthyroidism patients received methimazole starting at 30 mg daily, and ophthalmopathy patients received high-dose intravenous methylprednisolone. The study also compared thyroid tissue and blood T-cell repertoires from 5 to 7 Graves' hyperthyroidism patients. The 95 to 100 discovery patients were randomly split 7:3 into training and test sets.

Of note for this clonotype: Its cognate antigen has yet to be identified. Base qualities are not recorded, but no much larger clone differs from it by a single base.

CDR1 and CDR2, per the germline V gene, are ENHRY and SYGVKD. Trimming leaves V shorter by 5 bases and J shorter by 7 bases, with the junction holding 6 bases beyond the gene matches. From the cysteine through the phenylalanine, the CDR3 covers 13 amino acids. Here the CDR3 DNA is all that survives: 39 bases in frame from base 1. The TCR beta CDR3 regions were amplified from the RNA transcripts. The first round of RT-PCR for the TCR CDR3 was performed with the HTBI primer set and the Qiagen OneStep RT-PCR kit. Libraries were constructed in a second round of multiplex PCR, after which size selection and purification were carried out. Sequencing of the libraries was done on an Illumina HiSeq2000 using paired-end 100 bp reads. On the authors' methods: SOAPnuke was used to process the raw data, with reads discarded if the reads contained adapters or uncalled bases, had a mean Phred below 15, or lacked an exact constant-primer or identifier match. COPE v1.2.5 was used to merge the high-quality paired reads, and each unique nucleotide sequence was defined as a clonotype. MiTCR v1.1 was used to align clonotypes to the IMGT TRBV, TRBD and TRBJ reference segments. Only V-J combinations with frequency above 0.0001, covering roughly 99% of repertoires, were analysed. The TCS score was defined as the ratio of F50 (clonal expansion) to E x V (chaos), calculated using BLOSUM62-based TCRdist between CDR3 peptides within each V-J. Welch's t-statistics and random forest reduced several hundred V-J features to under 15, which were used in a naive Bayes classifier (R e1071). In-frame beta chains were kept once TCRdb had trimmed the public reads at Q25 with fastp and called clones with MiXCR. Rows are unified per CDR3 protein, each entry keeping the most common DNA and genes. These V and J calls originate from TCRdb's pipeline instead of the authors' own analysis. This sample holds 300,000 to 450,000 distinct CDR3 sequences; approximately 13% were observed only once. The ten largest make up less than 25% of the sample.

Hyperthyroidism patients were newly diagnosed, had a disease duration of under 2 months, and were aged 18 to 65 years. The study excluded patients with uncontrolled infections, other autoimmune diseases, pregnancy or lactation. Diagnoses were established on the basis of clinical symptoms, serum thyroxine and TRAb, thyroid ultrasound, and orbital computed tomography. For progressor patients, blood was drawn at the first diagnosis of hyperthyroidism, before any ophthalmopathy symptoms had appeared. PBMCs were separated from about 10 ml of fresh peripheral blood using Ficoll-Paque density gradient centrifugation. Patients classed as progressors first received a Graves' hyperthyroidism diagnosis and then went on to develop ophthalmopathy during follow-up. Trizol reagent was used to extract total RNA, and RNA quality was then checked on an Agilent 2100 Bioanalyzer. Results the study describes overall, beyond this receptor: Sample size was not statistically predetermined, and blinding of investigators to group allocation was not performed. A model built on a 13 V-J signature distinguished ophthalmopathy from stable hyperthyroidism, reaching roughly 88% sensitivity and under 84% specificity in cross-validation and 80%/75% in testing. Most expanded thyroid clonotypes (frequency above 0.001) were also found in blood, which suggests that blood repertoires may mirror thyroid immune responses. During validation, the model predicted progression to ophthalmopathy a median of about 6.5 months ahead of onset, with more than 55% sensitivity and 72.22% specificity.

The sequence is built from TRBV10-3 and TRBJ2-5; the central 8 bases match TRBD1. The origin of this receptor is a man younger than 45 with Graves' hyperthyroidism that later progressed to Graves' ophthalmopathy. What was sequenced was blood. The bases read TGTGCCATCAGTAAGACAGGGGAGGCGACCCAGTACTTC. It encodes CAISKTGEATQYF.